A single T cell receptor beta chain is shown here with its context. Antigen specificity is unknown. The sample comes from a study of PD-1 blockade in mismatch repair-deficient tumors. Study-level findings and limits: Rapid post-treatment expansion, then contraction, generally preceding radiologic response, marked tumor-resident clones.

V shed 4 bases and J shed 2 bases, with 6 bases lying between them. This CDR3 is built from 12 residues. Per germline, CDR1 SNHLY and CDR2 FYNNEI. The protocol was immunoSEQ multiplex PCR, while the TCRdb copy is restricted to in-frame clones and leaves out a portion. The sample contains more than 85,000 clones, 70% to 85% of which appear only once. PCR or immunohistochemistry showed mismatch repair deficiency in every enrolled patient. TCRs were sequenced from a few patients responding to pembrolizumab. The chain has TRBV2 and TRBJ2-7, with D possibly TRBD1 on 5 matching bases. The starting material was peripheral blood, obtained less than 37 weeks after starting pembrolizumab. The TCR comes from an adult with mismatch repair-deficient cancer. The CDR3 region is CASSGQTYEQYF. In DNA form, the CDR3 reads TGTGCCAGCAGTGGACAGACCTACGAGCAGTACTTC.